These T cell receptor beta chains were read from a single sample in a study of T cell responses to AZD1222 COVID-19 vaccine. Clones were read by immunoSEQ multiplex PCR, and TCRdb kept only the in-frame ones, dropping some. The table records roughly 140,000 clones, approximately 89% of them present only once. Sample: peripheral blood, taken on day 0 of AZD1222 vaccination. The receptors were sampled from an adult in good health. The CDR3 runs from the conserved cysteine through the conserved F or W. Fields, in order: D gene, V gene, J gene, clone size, CDR3 protein, CDR3 DNA. The D gene is left open where the match is weak. Clone size is shown for a subset of rows, as once, few, many or a class of expanded clone.

D: .
V: TRBV18
J: TRBJ2-5
size: .
CDR3: CASSVQQNQETQYF
DNA: TGTGCCAGCTCGGTACAGCAAAACCAAGAGACCCAGTACTTC

D: TRBD1
V: TRBV19
J: TRBJ2-7
size: .
CDR3: CASTPGQGSYEQYF
DNA: TGTGCCAGTACCCCGGGACAGGGCTCCTACGAGCAGTACTTC

D: TRBD1
V: TRBV27
J: TRBJ1-1
size: .
CDR3: CASSSGWSAGGSPGNAEAFF
DNA: TGTGCCAGCAGTTCTGGGTGGAGCGCAGGGGGGAGCCCTGGAAACGCTGAAGCTTTCTTT

D: .
V: TRBV9
J: TRBJ2-7
size: .
CDR3: CASSVDLSYEQYF
DNA: TGTGCCAGCAGCGTAGATCTCTCCTACGAGCAGTACTTC

D: TRBD1
V: TRBV29-1
J: TRBJ2-7
size: .
CDR3: CSVDGTGGSYEQYF
DNA: TGCAGCGTTGATGGGACAGGGGGCTCCTACGAGCAGTACTTC

D: TRBD1
V: TRBV5-1
J: TRBJ1-6
size: .
CDR3: CASSWDRENSPLHF
DNA: TGCGCCAGCAGCTGGGACAGGGAAAATTCACCCCTCCACTTT

D: TRBD1
V: TRBV13
J: TRBJ1-3
size: few
CDR3: CASSLGGQGGNTIYF
DNA: TGTGCCAGCAGCTTAGGGGGACAGGGTGGAAACACCATATATTTT

D: TRBD2
V: TRBV6-2/TRBV6-3
J: TRBJ2-1
size: .
CDR3: CASSLLTSGIYNEQFF
DNA: TGTGCCAGCAGCCTTCTGACTAGCGGGATCTACAATGAGCAGTTCTTC

D: .
V: TRBV27
J: TRBJ1-6
size: .
CDR3: CASSLPPGRGNSPLHF
DNA: TGTGCCAGCAGTTTACCCCCGGGCAGGGGCAATTCACCCCTCCACTTT

D: TRBD2
V: TRBV6-6
J: TRBJ2-7
size: .
CDR3: CASTKSGGSSYEQYF
DNA: TGTGCCAGCACCAAGAGCGGGGGAAGCTCCTACGAGCAGTACTTC

D: TRBD2
V: TRBV28
J: TRBJ2-1
size: .
CDR3: CASNTGTSAYNEQFF
DNA: TGTGCCAGCAACACCGGGACTAGCGCGTACAATGAGCAGTTCTTC

D: .
V: TRBV4-3
J: TRBJ1-5
size: .
CDR3: CASSQEPSGNQPQHF
DNA: TGCGCCAGCAGCCAAGAACCCTCAGGGAATCAGCCCCAGCATTTT

D: TRBD2
V: TRBV11-2
J: TRBJ2-3
size: .
CDR3: CASSSGTSGRPDTQYF
DNA: TGTGCCAGCAGCTCAGGGACTAGCGGGAGACCAGATACGCAGTATTTT

D: TRBD2
V: TRBV25-1
J: TRBJ2-3
size: .
CDR3: CASSDGTRLAGDTQYF
DNA: TGTGCCAGCAGTGATGGAACTCGACTAGCTGGAGATACGCAGTATTTT

D: .
V: TRBV4-2
J: TRBJ2-1
size: .
CDR3: CASSQEARVVMYEQFF
DNA: TGTGCCAGCAGCCAAGAAGCGAGGGTCGTAATGTATGAGCAGTTCTTC

D: .
V: TRBV11-1
J: TRBJ1-2
size: once
CDR3: CASSSGYREEVFGYTF
DNA: TGTGCCAGCAGCTCGGGTTACAGGGAAGAGGTATTCGGCTACACCTTC

D: TRBD2
V: TRBV6-5
J: TRBJ2-5
size: .
CDR3: CASSSSGTSGAETQYF
DNA: TGTGCCAGCAGTTCATCCGGGACTAGCGGGGCAGAGACCCAGTACTTC